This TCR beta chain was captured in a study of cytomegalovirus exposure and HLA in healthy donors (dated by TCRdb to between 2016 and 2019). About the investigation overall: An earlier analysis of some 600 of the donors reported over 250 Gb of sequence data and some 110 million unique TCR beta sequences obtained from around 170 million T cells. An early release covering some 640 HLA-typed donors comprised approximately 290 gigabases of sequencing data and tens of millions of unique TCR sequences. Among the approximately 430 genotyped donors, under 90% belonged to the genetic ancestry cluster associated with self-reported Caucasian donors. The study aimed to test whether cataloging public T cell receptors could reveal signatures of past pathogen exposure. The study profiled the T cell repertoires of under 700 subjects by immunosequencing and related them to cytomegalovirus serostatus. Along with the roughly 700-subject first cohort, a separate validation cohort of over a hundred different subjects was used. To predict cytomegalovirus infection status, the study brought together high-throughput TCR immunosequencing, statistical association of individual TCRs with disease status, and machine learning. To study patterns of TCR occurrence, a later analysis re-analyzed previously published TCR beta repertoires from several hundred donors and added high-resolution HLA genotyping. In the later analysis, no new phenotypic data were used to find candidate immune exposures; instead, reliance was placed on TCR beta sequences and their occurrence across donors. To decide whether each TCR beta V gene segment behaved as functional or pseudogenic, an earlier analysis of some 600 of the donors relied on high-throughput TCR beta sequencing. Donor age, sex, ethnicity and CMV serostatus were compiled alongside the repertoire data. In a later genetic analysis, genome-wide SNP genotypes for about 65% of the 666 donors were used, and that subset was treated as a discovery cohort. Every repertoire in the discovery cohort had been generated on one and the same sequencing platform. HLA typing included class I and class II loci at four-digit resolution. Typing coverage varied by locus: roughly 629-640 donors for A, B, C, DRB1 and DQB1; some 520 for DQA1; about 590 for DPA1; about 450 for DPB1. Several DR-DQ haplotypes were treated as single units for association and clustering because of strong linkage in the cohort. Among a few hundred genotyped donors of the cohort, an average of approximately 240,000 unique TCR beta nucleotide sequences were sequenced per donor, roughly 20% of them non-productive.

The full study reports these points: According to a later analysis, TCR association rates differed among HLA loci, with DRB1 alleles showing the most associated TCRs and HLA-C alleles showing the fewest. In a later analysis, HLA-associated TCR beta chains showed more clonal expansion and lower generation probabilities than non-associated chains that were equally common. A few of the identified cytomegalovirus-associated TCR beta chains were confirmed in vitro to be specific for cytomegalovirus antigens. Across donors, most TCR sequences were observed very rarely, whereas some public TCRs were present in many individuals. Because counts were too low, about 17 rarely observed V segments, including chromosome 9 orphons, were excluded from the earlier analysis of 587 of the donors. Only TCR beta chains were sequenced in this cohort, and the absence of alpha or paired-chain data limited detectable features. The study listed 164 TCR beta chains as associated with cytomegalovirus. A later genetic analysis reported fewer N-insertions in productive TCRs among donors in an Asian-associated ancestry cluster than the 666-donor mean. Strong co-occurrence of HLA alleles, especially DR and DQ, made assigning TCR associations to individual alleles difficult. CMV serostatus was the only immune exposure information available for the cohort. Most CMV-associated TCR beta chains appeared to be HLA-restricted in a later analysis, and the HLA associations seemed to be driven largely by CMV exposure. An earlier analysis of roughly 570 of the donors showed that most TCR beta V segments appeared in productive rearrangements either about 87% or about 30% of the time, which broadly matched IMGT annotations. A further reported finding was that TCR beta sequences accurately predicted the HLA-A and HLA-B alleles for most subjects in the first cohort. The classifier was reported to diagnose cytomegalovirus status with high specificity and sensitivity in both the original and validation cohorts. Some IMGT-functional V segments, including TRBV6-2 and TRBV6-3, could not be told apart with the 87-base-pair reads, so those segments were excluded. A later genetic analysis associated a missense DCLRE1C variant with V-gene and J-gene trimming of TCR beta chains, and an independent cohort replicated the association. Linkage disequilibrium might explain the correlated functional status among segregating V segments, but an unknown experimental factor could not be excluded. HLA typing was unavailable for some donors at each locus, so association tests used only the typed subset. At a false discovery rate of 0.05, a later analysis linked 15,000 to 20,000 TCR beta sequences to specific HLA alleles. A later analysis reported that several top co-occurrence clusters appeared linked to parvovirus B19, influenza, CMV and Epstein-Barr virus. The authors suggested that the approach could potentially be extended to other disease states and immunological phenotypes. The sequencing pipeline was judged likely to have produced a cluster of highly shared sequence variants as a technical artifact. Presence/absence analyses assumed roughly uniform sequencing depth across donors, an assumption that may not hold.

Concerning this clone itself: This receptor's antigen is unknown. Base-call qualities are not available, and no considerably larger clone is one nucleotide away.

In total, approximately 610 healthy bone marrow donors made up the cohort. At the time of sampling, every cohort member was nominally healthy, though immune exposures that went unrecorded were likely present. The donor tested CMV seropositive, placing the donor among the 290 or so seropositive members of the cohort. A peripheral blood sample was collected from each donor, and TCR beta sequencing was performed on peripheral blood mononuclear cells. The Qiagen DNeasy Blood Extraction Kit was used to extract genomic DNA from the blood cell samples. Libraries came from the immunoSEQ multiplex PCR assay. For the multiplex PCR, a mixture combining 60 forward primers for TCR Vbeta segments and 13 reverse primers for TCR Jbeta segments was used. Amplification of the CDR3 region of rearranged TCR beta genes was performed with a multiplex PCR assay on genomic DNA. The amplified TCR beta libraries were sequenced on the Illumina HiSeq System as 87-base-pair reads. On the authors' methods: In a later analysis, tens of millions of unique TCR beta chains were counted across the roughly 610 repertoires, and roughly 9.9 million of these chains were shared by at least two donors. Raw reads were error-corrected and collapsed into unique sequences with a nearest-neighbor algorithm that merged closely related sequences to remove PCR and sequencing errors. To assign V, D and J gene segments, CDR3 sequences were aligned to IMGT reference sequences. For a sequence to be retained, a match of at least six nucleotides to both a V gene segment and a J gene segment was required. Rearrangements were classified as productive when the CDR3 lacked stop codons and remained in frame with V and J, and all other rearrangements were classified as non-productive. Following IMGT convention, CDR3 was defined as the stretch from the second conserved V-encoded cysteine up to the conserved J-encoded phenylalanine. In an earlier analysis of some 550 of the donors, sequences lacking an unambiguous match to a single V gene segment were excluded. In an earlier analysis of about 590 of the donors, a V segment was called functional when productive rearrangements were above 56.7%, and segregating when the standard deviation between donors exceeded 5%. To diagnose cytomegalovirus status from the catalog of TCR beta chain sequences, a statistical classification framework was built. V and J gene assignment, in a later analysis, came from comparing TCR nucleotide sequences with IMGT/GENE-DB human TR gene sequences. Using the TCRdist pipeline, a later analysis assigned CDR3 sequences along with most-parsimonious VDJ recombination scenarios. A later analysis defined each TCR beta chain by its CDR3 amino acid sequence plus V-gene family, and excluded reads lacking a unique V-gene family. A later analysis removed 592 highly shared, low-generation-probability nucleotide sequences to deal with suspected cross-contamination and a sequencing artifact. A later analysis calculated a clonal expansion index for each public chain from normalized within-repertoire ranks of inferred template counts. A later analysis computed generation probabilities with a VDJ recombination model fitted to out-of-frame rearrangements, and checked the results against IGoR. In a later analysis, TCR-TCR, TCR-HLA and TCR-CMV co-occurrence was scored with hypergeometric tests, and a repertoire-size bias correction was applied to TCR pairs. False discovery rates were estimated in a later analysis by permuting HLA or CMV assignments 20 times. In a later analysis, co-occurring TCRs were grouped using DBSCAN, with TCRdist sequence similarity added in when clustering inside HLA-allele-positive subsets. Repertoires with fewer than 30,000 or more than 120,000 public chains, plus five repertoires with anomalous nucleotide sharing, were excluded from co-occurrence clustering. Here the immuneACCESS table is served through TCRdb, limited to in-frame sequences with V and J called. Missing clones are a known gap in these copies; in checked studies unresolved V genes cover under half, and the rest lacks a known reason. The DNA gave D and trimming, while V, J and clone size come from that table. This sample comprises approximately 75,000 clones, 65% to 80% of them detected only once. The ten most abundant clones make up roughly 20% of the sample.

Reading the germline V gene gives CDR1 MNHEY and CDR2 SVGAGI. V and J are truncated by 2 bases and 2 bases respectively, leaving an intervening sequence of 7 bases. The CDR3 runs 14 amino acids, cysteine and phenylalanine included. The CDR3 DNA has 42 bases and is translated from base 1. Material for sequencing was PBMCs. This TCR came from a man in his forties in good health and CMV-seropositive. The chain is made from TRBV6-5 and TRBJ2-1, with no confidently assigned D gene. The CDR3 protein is CASSYTRTYNEQFF. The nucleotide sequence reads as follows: TGTGCCAGCAGTTACACACGTACCTACAATGAGCAGTTCTTC.